The sequence of this T cell receptor (beta chain) was determined in a study of T cells after yellow fever vaccination. In the study overall: For low cell numbers, libraries were made with SMART-Seq v4 Ultra Low Input. Overall study findings and caveats: Most clones from primary vaccination were detected again post-booster (just over 95% CD4, roughly 91% CD8). Peaking faster, on day 5 versus 15, the secondary response was nonetheless weaker.

This clonotype came up many times. Its cognate antigen is unknown. The CDR3 is made up of 13 amino acids. CDR1 and CDR2 from the germline V gene are SGHKS and YYEKEE (reference sequence). Trimming removed 3 bases at V and 9 bases at J, with 13 bases between. Universal primer sites and UMIs were introduced during 5'RACE template-switching synthesis of TCR cDNA. TCRdb used MiXCR to reprocess the 5' RACE reads, holding one entry per CDR3 protein. Among tens of thousands of distinct CDR3 sequences listed, roughly 7.4% were seen once. This sequence was found in a man aged 25-45 years who received the YFV17D yellow fever vaccine. The genes are TRBV5-5 and TRBJ2-1; D uncertain. The sample in question was CD8+ T cells sorted from PBMCs, obtained 15 days after the yellow fever booster vaccination. The CDR3 reads CASSSWQGLEQFF. The DNA of the CDR3 is TGTGCCAGCAGCTCATGGCAAGGGCTTGAGCAGTTCTTC.